The entry below gives a single T cell receptor (beta chain) sequence along with its context. In germline, CDR1 is MNHEY, CDR2 SVGAGI. V gave up 5 bases and J gave up 3 bases, with 6 bases separating them. This CDR3 region has 12 residues. As processed by the authors: For nucleated cells, counts were estimated from reference gene primer amplification. Measured with immunoSEQ multiplex PCR; TCRdb has only the in-frame clones, and not every one. V and J calls and clone size come straight from that table; D and trimming were deduced from the DNA. The data contain more than 300,000 clones, around four fifths of them singletons. The entry originates in a study of blood T cell repertoires in COVID-19. The overall study: Specimens from acute and convalescent COVID-19 originated in the United States, Italy and Spain. T cells, B-cell-depleted T cells, or PBMCs supplied cDNA or gDNA.

This TCR was recovered from a woman aged 45-65 years with acute or convalescent COVID-19. The specimen was peripheral blood. This chain joins TRBV6-5 and TRBJ2-3, with no clear D. CDR3 sequence reads: CASSLETDTQYF. The CDR3 DNA sequence: TGTGCCAGCAGTCTGGAGACAGATACGCAGTATTTT.